This T cell receptor beta chain was captured in a study of Ad26.COV2.S vaccination and SARS-CoV-2 variants (dated by TCRdb to the early 2020s). Some background on the complete study: Donors in the vaccine arm were drawn from COV1001, a phase I-IIa trial of Ad26.COV2.S in healthy adults that was multicentre, randomized, double-blind and placebo-controlled. Blinding of investigators to trial group allocation was maintained during experiments and outcome assessment. The TCR-sequenced set comprised approximately 30 samples: some 20 Ad26.COV2.S vaccine recipients, 5 placebo recipients and 8 SARS-CoV-2 convalescent individuals. Ad26.COV2.S was given intramuscularly at 5x10^10 or 1x10^11 viral particles, as a single shot or as two shots 56 days apart. Trial participants were randomized into five groups of five, in which low-dose or high-dose Ad26.COV2.S was given once or twice, or placebo was given on both occasions. TCRbeta repertoire sequencing was used to assess the specificity and breadth of SARS-CoV-2-reactive T cell receptors after Ad26.COV2.S vaccination.

This clone was picked up a small number of times. It has no known antigen specificity. Within one base of it there is no much larger clone, and no base qualities were kept. Explained via the paper, the treatment or condition label denotes: around 19 received Ad26.COV2.S at low or high dose, single or two shots; five or six received placebo; per-sample allocation not given. For vaccine and placebo recipients, repertoires were sequenced using samples collected on day 63 after the first injection. Cohort 1b enrolled roughly 25 adults aged 18-55 years at a single site in Boston, USA, between 29 July and 7 August 2020. Ad26.COV2.S consisted of a replication-incompetent adenovirus type 26 vector by which a prefusion-stabilized SARS-CoV-2 spike protein from the original Wuhan strain was expressed. TCRbeta CDR3 regions were sequenced with the immunoSEQ Assay. After extraction, genomic DNA underwent amplification by bias-controlled multiplex PCR, followed by high-throughput sequencing. For the original study's pipeline: To quantify the absolute abundance of every unique TCRbeta CDR3 region, sequences were collapsed and filtered. T cell fraction was estimated by normalization of TCRbeta template counts to usable DNA, with usable DNA being measured through amplification of reference genes present in all nucleated cells. Repertoire TCRs were annotated as SARS-CoV-2-specific by exact matching of V gene, CDR3 amino acid sequence and J gene to a known reactive TCR set. The reference SARS-CoV-2 TCR set came from MIRA and was filtered for enrichment in COVID-19-positive ImmuneCODE repertoires, removing public or cross-reactive TCRs. Drawing on the MIRA antigens, annotated TCRs were analysed further at the level of specific ORF or position within ORF. Breadth was defined as annotated unique rearrangements over total unique productive rearrangements; depth was the summed frequency of those rearrangements. Two-sided Wilcoxon rank-sum tests were applied when comparing TCR breadth between groups. The table was pulled from immuneACCESS by TCRdb, which kept in-frame rearrangements only. Such tables lose some clones; where checked, under half of the loss comes from unresolved V genes, and the rest has no known cause. V and J calls and clone size come straight from that table; D and trimming were deduced from the DNA. The sample data list about 420,000 clones, and 88% of these were observed just once. 3.6% of the sample goes to the ten largest clones.

General study outcomes and caveats: It was noted by the authors that total T cell responses may have been underestimated by the TCR breadth and depth analyses. Vaccine and placebo recipients had comparable non-spike TCR breadth, which fits with the vaccine containing only spike. After vaccination, substantial breadth of spike-specific CD8+ and CD4+ T cell responses was reported. Comparing responses between vaccine doses or regimens was not something the study was powered to do. Compared with placebo recipients, Ad26.COV2.S recipients showed higher spike-specific TCR breadth (P = 0.0014).

Including cysteine and phenylalanine, the CDR3 has 17 amino acids. This entry keeps only the CDR3 DNA: 51 bases, framed from base 1. The germline V gene supplies CDR1 SGDLS and CDR2 YYNGEE. Trimmed from V: 4 bases; trimmed from J: 4 bases; junction bases lacking a gene match: 9. The sequencing used peripheral blood, collected in a trial of Ad26.COV2.S vaccine versus placebo. The rearranged chain carries TRBV9 and TRBJ2-2, and TRBD1 matches 11 of the central bases. This TCR was sampled from a person aged 18-65 years who received the Ad26.COV2.S COVID-19 vaccine or a placebo. The bases read TGTGCCAGCAGCCCCCATGGACAGGGGGCGAGCACCGGGGAGCTGTTTTTT. It translates to CASSPHGQGASTGELFF.